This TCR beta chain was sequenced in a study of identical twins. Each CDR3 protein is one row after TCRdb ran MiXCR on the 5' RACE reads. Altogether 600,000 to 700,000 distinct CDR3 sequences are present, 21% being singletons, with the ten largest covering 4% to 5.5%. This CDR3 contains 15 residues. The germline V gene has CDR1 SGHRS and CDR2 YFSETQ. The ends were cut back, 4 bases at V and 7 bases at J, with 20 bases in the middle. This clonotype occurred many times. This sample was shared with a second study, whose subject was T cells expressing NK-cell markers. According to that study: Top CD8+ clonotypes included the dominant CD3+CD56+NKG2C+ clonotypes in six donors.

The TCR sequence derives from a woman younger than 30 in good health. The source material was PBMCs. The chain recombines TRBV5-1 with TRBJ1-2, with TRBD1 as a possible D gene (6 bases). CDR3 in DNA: TGCGCCAGCAGCGGAGGGGTTCAGGGGCTCGGTGGCTACACCTTC. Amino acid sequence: CASSGGVQGLGGYTF.